These 10 T cell receptor beta chains were all obtained from the same sample, sequenced in a study of identical twins. TCRdb re-called the 5' RACE reads through MiXCR, storing one row per CDR3 protein. The sample has just over 500,000 distinct CDR3 sequences, less than 25% seen once; the top ten hold roughly 0.91%. Separately, the same data were catalogued under a study of T cells expressing NK-cell markers.

The sample taken for sequencing was CD4+ T cells sorted from blood. The receptors originated from a young woman in good health.

As DNA, the CDR3 is TGTGCCAGCAGCTTGGTTCAGGGCCACGGGGAGCAGTACTTC. Translation gives CASSLVQGHGEQYF. The V and J genes are TRBV5-6 and TRBJ2-7, with D maybe TRBD1 (5 bases). Germline CDR1 SGHDT, CDR2 YYEEEE. V was cut by 0 bases and J by 7 bases, with 14 bases left in between. CDR3 length: 14 residues.

The chain couples TRBV6-1 to TRBJ2-2; D gene ambiguous. Germline CDR1 and CDR2: MNHNS and SASEGT. CDR3 length equals 13 residues. Trimming removed 8 bases from V and 4 bases from J, with 11 bases in between. CDR3 nucleotide sequence: TGTGCCAGCGCTCCCCTGATCACCGGGGAGCTGTTTTTT. It specifies CASAPLITGELFF.

This chain uses TRBV6-8 with TRBJ2-1; a weak D match, TRBD2 (5 bases). With 6 bases removed from V and 7 bases from J, the gap between germline ends came to 10 bases. Per germline, CDR1 MNHGY and CDR2 SAAAGT. The CDR3 runs 12 residues. The CDR3 sequence is CASRPTMNEQFF. The CDR3, as DNA: TGTGCCAGCAGACCGACTATGAATGAGCAGTTCTTC.

This clonotype has a handful of counts. The rearrangement joins TRBV27 to TRBJ2-7, with D maybe TRBD1 (7 bases). The CDR3 extends over 15 amino acids. The germline V and J ends were trimmed by 7 bases and 5 bases, with 21 bases remaining between them. Germline V gene data show CDR1 as MNHEY and CDR2 as SMNVEV (reference sequence). The CDR3 protein is CASKGAGAGINEQYF. The CDR3 DNA reads TGTGCCAGCAAGGGGGCAGGTGCGGGAATTAACGAGCAGTACTTC.

This chain connects TRBV5-1 to TRBJ2-2; D remains ambiguous. The V and J ends lost 4 bases and 1 base respectively, with 11 bases between them. Germline V gives CDR1 SGHRS, CDR2 YFSETQ. There are 15 residues in the CDR3. Here the CDR3 reads CASSPVQRNTGELFF. CDR3 DNA sequence: TGCGCCAGCAGCCCCGTACAGAGGAACACCGGGGAGCTGTTTTTT.

This clonotype was found a few times. The J gene is TRBJ2-7, the V gene TRBV25-1; TRBD2 might be the D (5 bases). CDR1 and CDR2 from the germline V gene are MGHDK and SYGVNS. The CDR3 loop spans 14 amino acids. The V and J ends lost 4 bases and 3 bases respectively, with 13 bases between them. CDR3 protein: CASSGRAGGYEQYF. The DNA for the CDR3 is TGTGCCAGCAGTGGTCGGGCCGGAGGCTACGAGCAGTACTTC.

The chain couples TRBV6-5 to TRBJ2-6, with 7 bases fitting TRBD1. The CDR3 loop spans 16 amino acids. After removal of 2 bases from V and 2 bases from J, the junction contained 3 bases not matched to a gene. Germline CDR1 MNHEY, CDR2 SVGAGI. The CDR3 sequence is CASSYTGQAGANVLTF. The CDR3 DNA reads as TGTGCCAGCAGTTACACTGGACAGGCTGGGGCCAACGTCCTGACTTTC.

This clonotype has a handful of counts. The chain has TRBV12-3 or TRBV12-4 and TRBJ1-3; D not resolved. This CDR3 comprises 13 residues. V lost 6 bases to trimming and J lost 7 bases, with 13 bases between them. CDR3 amino acids: CASSREPRNTIYF. In DNA, the CDR3 is TGTGCCAGCAGCCGTGAACCCAGGAACACCATATATTTT.

This chain uses TRBV4-2 with TRBJ2-5; 12 bases are a match to TRBD2. The CDR3 covers 17 residues. Germline CDR1 is LGHNA and CDR2 is YNFKEQ. J lost 4 bases, V lost 0 bases, and 6 bases had no gene match. CDR3 coding DNA: TGTGCCAGCAGCCAAGAGAGCCTAGCGGGGGGGCGAGAGACCCAGTACTTC. As protein: CASSQESLAGGRETQYF.

The chain is built from TRBV7-2 and TRBJ1-5; 9 nucleotides align to TRBD1. Germline assignment: CDR1 SGHTA and CDR2 FQGNSA. After removal of 5 bases from V and 5 bases from J, the junction contained 7 bases not matched to a gene. The CDR3 totals 15 residues. The CDR3 region is CASSLYWTGDQPQHF. The CDR3 DNA reads as TGTGCCAGCAGCCTTTACTGGACAGGGGATCAGCCCCAGCATTTT.